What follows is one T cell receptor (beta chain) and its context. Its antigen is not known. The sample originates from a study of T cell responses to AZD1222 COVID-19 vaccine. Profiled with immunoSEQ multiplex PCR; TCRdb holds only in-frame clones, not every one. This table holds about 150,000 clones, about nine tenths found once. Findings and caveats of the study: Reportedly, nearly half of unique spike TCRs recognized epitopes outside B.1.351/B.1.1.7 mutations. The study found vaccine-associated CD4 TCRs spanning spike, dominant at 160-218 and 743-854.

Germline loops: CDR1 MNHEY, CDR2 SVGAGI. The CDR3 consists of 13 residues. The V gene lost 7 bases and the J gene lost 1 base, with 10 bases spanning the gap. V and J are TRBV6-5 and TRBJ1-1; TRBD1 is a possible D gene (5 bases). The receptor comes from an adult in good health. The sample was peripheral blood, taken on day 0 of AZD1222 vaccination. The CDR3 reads CASKIQGNTEAFF. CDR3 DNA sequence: TGTGCCAGCAAGATTCAGGGGAACACTGAAGCTTTCTTT.